This T cell receptor beta chain is drawn from a study of blood T cell repertoires in COVID-19. Turning to the study itself: The samples span acute and convalescent COVID-19 from the United States, Italy and Spain.

CDR1 and CDR2 (germline): MNHEY, SVGAGI. V was cut by 6 bases and J by 3 bases, with 15 bases left in between. This CDR3 has 15 residues. In the original workflow: The authors estimated nucleated cell counts from reference gene primer amplification. Profiling relied on immunoSEQ multiplex PCR, and the TCRdb table lists in-frame clones only, not all of them. Clone size and V and J calls were adopted from that table, with D and trimming inferred from the DNA. The top ten clones hold roughly 0.26% of a sample with 650,000 to 800,000 clones, over 80% of them seen once. The sequencing sample was made of peripheral blood. The source is a woman aged 18-30 years with acute or convalescent COVID-19. The chain has TRBV6-5 and TRBJ2-1, with D maybe TRBD2 (5 bases). The CDR3, as DNA: TGTGCCAGCAGCCCCGGGGTTGATGGCTACAATGAGCAGTTCTTC. Amino acid sequence: CASSPGVDGYNEQFF.